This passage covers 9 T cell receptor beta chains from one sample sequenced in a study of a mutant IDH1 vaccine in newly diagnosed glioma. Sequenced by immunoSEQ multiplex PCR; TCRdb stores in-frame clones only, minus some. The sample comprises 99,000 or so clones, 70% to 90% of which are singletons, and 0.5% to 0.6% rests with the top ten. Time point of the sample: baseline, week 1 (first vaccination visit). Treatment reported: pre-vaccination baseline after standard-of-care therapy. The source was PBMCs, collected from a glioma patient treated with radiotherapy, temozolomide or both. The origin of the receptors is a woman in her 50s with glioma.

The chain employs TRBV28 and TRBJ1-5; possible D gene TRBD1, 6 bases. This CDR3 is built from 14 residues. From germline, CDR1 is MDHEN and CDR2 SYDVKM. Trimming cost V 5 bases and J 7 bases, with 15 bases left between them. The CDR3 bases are TGTGCCAGCAGTCCATACAGGGTTGGACAGCCCCAGCATTTT. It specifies CASSPYRVGQPQHF. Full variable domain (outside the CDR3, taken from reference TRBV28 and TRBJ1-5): DVKVTQSSRYLVKRTGEKVFLECVQDMDHENMFWYRQDPGLGLRLIYFSYDVKMKEKGDIPEGYSVSREKKERFSLILESASTNQTSMYLCASSPYRVGQPQHFGDGTRLSIL.

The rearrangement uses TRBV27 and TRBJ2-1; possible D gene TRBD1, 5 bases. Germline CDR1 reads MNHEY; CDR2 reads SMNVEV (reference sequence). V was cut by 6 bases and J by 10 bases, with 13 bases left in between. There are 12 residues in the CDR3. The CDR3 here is CASRQGPREQFF. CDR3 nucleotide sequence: TGTGCCAGCAGGCAGGGCCCGAGGGAGCAGTTCTTC.

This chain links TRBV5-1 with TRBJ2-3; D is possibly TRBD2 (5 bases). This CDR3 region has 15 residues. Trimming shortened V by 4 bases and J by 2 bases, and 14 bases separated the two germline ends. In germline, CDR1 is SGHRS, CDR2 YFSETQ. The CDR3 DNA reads TGCGCCAGCAGCCTAGGGAGCGGCGACACAGATACGCAGTATTTT. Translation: CASSLGSGDTDTQYF.

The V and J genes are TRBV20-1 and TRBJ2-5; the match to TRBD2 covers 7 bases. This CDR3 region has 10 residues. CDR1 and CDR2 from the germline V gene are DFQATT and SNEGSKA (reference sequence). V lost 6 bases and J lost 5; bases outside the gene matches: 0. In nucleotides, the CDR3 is TGCAGTGCGGGAGGGGAGACCCAGTACTTC. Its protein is CSAGGETQYF.

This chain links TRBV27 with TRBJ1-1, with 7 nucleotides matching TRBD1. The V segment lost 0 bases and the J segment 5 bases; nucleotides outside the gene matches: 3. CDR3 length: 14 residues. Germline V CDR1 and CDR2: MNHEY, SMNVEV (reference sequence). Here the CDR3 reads CASSLSRGRTEAFF. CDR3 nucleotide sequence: TGTGCCAGCAGTTTATCGAGGGGGCGAACTGAAGCTTTCTTT.

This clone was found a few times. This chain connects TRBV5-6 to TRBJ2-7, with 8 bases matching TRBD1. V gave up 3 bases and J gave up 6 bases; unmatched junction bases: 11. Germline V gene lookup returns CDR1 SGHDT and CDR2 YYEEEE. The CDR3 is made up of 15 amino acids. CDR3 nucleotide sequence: TGTGCCAGCAGCTCTCCCGACAGGGGTTGGCGCGAGCAGTACTTC. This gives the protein CASSSPDRGWREQYF.

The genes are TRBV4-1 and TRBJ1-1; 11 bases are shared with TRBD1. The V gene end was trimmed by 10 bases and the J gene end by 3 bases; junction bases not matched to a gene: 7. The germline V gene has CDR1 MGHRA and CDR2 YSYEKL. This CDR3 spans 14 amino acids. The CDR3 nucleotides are TGCGCCACCACAAAGGGACAGGGGGACACTGAAGCTTTCTTT. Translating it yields CATTKGQGDTEAFF.

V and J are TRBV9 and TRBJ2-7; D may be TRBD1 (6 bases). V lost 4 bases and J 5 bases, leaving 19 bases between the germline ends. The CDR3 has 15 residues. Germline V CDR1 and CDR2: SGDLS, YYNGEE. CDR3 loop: CASSRGWGRVDEQYF. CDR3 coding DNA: TGTGCCAGCAGCCGTGGATGGGGGCGCGTGGACGAGCAGTACTTC. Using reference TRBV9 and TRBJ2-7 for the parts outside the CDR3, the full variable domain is DSGVTQTPKHLITATGQRVTLRCSPRSGDLSVYWYQQSLDQGLQFLIQYYNGEERAKGNILERFSAQQFPDLHSELNLSSLELGDSALYFCASSRGWGRVDEQYFGPGTRLTVT.

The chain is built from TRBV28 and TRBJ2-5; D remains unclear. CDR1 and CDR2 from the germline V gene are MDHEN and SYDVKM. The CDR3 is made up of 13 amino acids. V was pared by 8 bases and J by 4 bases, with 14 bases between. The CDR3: CASVAIWRETQYF. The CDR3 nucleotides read TGTGCCAGCGTCGCAATCTGGCGAGAGACCCAGTACTTC.